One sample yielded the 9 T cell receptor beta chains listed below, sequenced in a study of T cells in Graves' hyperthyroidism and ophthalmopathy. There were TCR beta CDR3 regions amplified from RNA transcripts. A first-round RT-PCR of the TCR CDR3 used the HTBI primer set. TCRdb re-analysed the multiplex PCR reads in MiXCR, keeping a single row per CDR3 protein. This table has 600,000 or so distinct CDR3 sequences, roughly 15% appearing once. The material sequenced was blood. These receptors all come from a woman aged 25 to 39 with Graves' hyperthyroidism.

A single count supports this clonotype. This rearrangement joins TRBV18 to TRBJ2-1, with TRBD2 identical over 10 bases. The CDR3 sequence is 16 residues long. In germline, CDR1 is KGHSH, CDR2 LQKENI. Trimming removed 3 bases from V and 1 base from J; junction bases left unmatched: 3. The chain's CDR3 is CASSPTSGISYNEQFF. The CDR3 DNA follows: TGTGCCAGCTCACCCACTAGCGGGATTTCCTACAATGAGCAGTTCTTC.

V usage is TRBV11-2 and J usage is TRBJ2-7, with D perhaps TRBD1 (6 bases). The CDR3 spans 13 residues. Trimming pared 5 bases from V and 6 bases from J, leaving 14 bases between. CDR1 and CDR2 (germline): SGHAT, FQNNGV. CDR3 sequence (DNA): TGTGCCAGCAGCCCAGGGACATTGAGCGAGCAGTACTTC. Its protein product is CASSPGTLSEQYF.

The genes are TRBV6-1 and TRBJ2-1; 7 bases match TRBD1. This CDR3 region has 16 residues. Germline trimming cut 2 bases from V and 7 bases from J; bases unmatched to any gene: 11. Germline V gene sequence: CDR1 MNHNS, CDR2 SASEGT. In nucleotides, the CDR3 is TGTGCCAGCAGTGAACTTGAGGGGGCGCTTGGGAATGAGCAGTTCTTC. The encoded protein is CASSELEGALGNEQFF.

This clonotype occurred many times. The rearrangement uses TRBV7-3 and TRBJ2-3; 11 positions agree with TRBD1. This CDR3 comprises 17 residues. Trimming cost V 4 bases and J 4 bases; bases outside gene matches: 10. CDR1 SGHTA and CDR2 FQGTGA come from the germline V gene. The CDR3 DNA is TGTGCCAGCAGCTCTCAACCGGGACAGGGGGGGGCAGATACGCAGTATTTT. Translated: CASSSQPGQGGADTQYF.

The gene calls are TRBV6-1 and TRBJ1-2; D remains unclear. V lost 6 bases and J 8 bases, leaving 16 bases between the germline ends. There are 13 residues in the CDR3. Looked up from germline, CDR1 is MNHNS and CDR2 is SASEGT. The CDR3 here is CASRPSGGGGYTF. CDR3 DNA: TGTGCCAGCAGACCCTCGGGAGGTGGAGGCTACACCTTC.

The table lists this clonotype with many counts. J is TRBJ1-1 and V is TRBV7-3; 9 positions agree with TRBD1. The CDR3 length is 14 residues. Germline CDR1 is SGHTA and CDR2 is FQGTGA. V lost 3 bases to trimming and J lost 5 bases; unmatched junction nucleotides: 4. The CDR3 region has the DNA TGTGCCAGCAGCTTTGACAGGGGGAGTACTGAAGCTTTCTTT. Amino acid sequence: CASSFDRGSTEAFF. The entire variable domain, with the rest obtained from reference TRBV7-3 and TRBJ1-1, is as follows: GAGVSQTPSNKVTEKGKYVELRCDPISGHTALYWYRQSLGQGPEFLIYFQGTGAADDSGLPNDRFFAVRPEGSVSTLKIQRTERGDSAVYLCASSFDRGSTEAFFGQGTRLTVV.

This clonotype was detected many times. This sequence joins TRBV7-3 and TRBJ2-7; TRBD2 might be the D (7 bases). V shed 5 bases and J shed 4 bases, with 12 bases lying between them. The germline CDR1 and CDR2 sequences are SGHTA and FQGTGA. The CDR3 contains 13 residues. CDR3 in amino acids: CASSAGAPYEQYF. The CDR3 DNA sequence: TGTGCCAGCAGCGCGGGGGCTCCTTACGAGCAGTACTTC.

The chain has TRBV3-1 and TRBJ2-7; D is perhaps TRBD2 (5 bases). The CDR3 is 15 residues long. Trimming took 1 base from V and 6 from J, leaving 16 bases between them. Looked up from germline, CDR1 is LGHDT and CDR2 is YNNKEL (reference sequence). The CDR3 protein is CASSQAEGEGGEQYF. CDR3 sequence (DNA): TGTGCCAGCAGCCAAGCAGAGGGAGAGGGCGGCGAGCAGTACTTC.

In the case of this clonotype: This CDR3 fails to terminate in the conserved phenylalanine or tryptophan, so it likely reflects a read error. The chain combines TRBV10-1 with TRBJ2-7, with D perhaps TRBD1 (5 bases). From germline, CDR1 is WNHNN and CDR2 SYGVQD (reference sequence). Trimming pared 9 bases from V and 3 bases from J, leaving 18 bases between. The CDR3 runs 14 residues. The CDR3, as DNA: TGCGCCAGAACAGGTTACAACTTAAACTACGAGCAGTACTCC. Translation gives CARTGYNLNYEQYS.